This T cell receptor (beta chain) stems from a study of T cell responses to AZD1222 COVID-19 vaccine. Germline V lookup: CDR1 SGHTA, CDR2 FQGTGA. V shed 5 bases, J shed 2 bases, and the junction held 3 bases outside the gene matches. This CDR3 comprises 14 residues. Notes on this clone: Its antigen is not identified. This same CDR3 is encoded by further DNA sequences in the sample.

The method was immunoSEQ multiplex PCR; TCRdb's version includes in-frame clones alone and lacks a portion of them. Among about 150,000 clones listed, roughly 90% were seen once. Overall study results and limits: Clonal diversity was possibly underestimated; the donors were predominantly white British and more often female.

The TCR was taken from an adult in good health. This sample comprised peripheral blood, obtained on day 0 of AZD1222 vaccination. This chain links TRBV7-3 with TRBJ2-7; 10 bases line up with TRBD1. CDR3 DNA: TGTGCCAGCAGCCCCGGGACAGGGGCCTACGAGCAGTACTTC. Protein product: CASSPGTGAYEQYF. The complete variable domain, with remaining parts taken from reference TRBV7-3 and TRBJ2-7, reads GAGVSQTPSNKVTEKGKYVELRCDPISGHTALYWYRQSLGQGPEFLIYFQGTGAADDSGLPNDRFFAVRPEGSVSTLKIQRTERGDSAVYLCASSPGTGAYEQYFGPGTRLTVT.